This T cell receptor (beta chain) was profiled in a study of identical twins. The trim removed 0 bases at V and 1 base at J, leaving 3 bases unmatched. Germline CDR1 is SGHDN and CDR2 is FVKESK. This CDR3 is built from 16 residues. General study points: The same donors were not followed; conclusions instead depended on cross-sectional statistical analysis. Twins showed weaker excess sharing in their beta out-of-frame sequences. Researchers caution that invariant MAIT and iNKT cells could partly confound zero-insertion analyses.

This clonotype was seen a handful of times. Its antigen remains unknown. MiXCR, run by TCRdb on the 5' RACE reads, gives a single entry per CDR3 protein. The sample carries more than 200,000 distinct CDR3 sequences, around a tenth recorded once. Sequencing used memory (CD45RO+) T cells sorted from blood. This sequence was found in a woman aged 18-29 years in good health. The J gene is TRBJ2-5, the V gene TRBV14; 9 nucleotides match TRBD2. In DNA, the CDR3 is TGTGCCAGCAGCCAAGATTGGCGGGAGGGCCAAGAGACCCAGTACTTC. It encodes CASSQDWREGQETQYF.